The next 22 T cell receptor beta chains were all read from a single sample in a study of T-cell memory formation after mild COVID-19. TCRdb recomputed calls from the 5' RACE reads with MiXCR, one row per CDR3 protein. This table holds approximately 490,000 distinct CDR3 sequences, roughly 22% found once. The source material was PBMCs or a T cell subset sorted from them (not recorded which). These receptors originate from an adult woman who had mild COVID-19 (a few samples of this study predate the infection). Cell type and time point are not known.

This CDR3 is CASSLGVAGESYEQYF. In nucleotides, the CDR3 is TGTGCCAGCAGCTTAGGGGTAGCGGGGGAATCCTACGAGCAGTACTTC. The gene calls are TRBV7-2 and TRBJ2-7; 9 nucleotides match TRBD2. Germline V lookup: CDR1 SGHTA, CDR2 FQGNSA. J was trimmed by 1 base and V by 1 base; bases with no gene match: 5. The CDR3 consists of 16 residues.

This clonotype was seen a handful of times. The rearrangement joins TRBV29-1 to TRBJ1-5; possibly TRBD1 for D (6 bases). V lost 5 bases and J lost 7, with 18 bases in between. Germline values: CDR1 SQVTM, CDR2 ANQGSEA. This CDR3 contains 14 residues. The chain's CDR3 is CSVKRAAGEQPQHF. CDR3 DNA sequence: TGCAGCGTTAAACGGGCGGCAGGGGAACAGCCCCAGCATTTT.

The rearrangement joins TRBV7-2 to TRBJ2-2; possibly TRBD1 for D (5 bases). This CDR3 region has 13 residues. V was clipped by 4 bases and J by 6 bases, with 9 bases between them. Germline loops: CDR1 SGHTA, CDR2 FQGNSA. CDR3 loop: CASSSRQSGELFF. CDR3 coding DNA: TGTGCCAGCAGCTCAAGACAGTCCGGGGAGCTGTTTTTT. The complete variable domain, with remaining parts taken from reference TRBV7-2 and TRBJ2-2, reads GAGVSQSPSNKVTEKGKDVELRCDPISGHTALYWYRQSLGQGLEFLIYFQGNSAPDKSGLPSDRFSAERTGGSVSTLTIQRTQQEDSAVYLCASSSRQSGELFFGEGSRLTVL.

DNA for the CDR3: TGTGCCAGCAGTCCCCAGGCCGTCGGGAGGGTGGTCGGGAATAATGAGCAGTTCTTC. This codes for CASSPQAVGRVVGNNEQFF. V gene TRBV27 combines with J gene TRBJ2-1, with TRBD2 identical over 8 bases. The V gene end was trimmed by 5 bases and the J gene end by 7 bases; junction bases not matched to a gene: 22. The CDR3 loop spans 19 amino acids. The germline V gene encodes CDR1 MNHEY and CDR2 SMNVEV (reference sequence).

V usage is TRBV12-3 or TRBV12-4 and J usage is TRBJ2-3; TRBD2 agrees at 9 bases. This CDR3 spans 16 amino acids. V shed 1 base and J 7 bases; nucleotides not matched to a gene: 9. The CDR3 DNA reads as TGTGCCAGCAGTTTAGGGGCGGGGGGGCCCTTTCATACGCAGTATTTT. This gives the protein CASSLGAGGPFHTQYF.

The chain couples TRBV4-1 to TRBJ2-7; D is perhaps TRBD1 (5 bases). Trimming pared 0 bases from V and 5 bases from J, leaving 14 bases between. The CDR3 is made up of 15 amino acids. Germline V gene lookup returns CDR1 MGHRA and CDR2 YSYEKL. The CDR3: CASSQEARVLDEQYF. For the CDR3, the DNA is TGCGCCAGCAGCCAAGAGGCCAGGGTCCTCGACGAGCAGTACTTC.

The table lists this clonotype with a few counts. The chain employs TRBV12-3 or TRBV12-4 and TRBJ2-7; D is perhaps TRBD1 or TRBD2 (6 bases each). The CDR3 length is 13 residues. The ends were cut back, 7 bases at V and 2 bases at J, with 12 bases in the middle. CDR3 nucleotides: TGTGCCAGCACCTTTAGGGGGGCCTACGAGCAGTACTTC. Its protein product is CASTFRGAYEQYF.

This clonotype has a handful of counts. This CDR3 is CSVVQHEQFF. The CDR3 coding sequence is TGCAGCGTTGTACAACATGAGCAGTTCTTC. This chain joins TRBV29-1 and TRBJ2-1; D not certain. This CDR3 spans 10 amino acids. Germline CDR1 SQVTM, CDR2 ANQGSEA. V dropped 4 bases and J dropped 8 bases, with 6 bases sitting between them.

This clonotype was detected a few times. This chain uses TRBV6-6 with TRBJ2-7; 7 nucleotides line up with TRBD2. Germline values: CDR1 MNHNY, CDR2 SVGAGI (reference sequence). The CDR3 runs 16 residues. Trimming cost V 6 bases and J 4 bases; bases outside gene matches: 15. The CDR3 DNA reads as TGTGCCAGCAGCATTGGAGACCCGGGACTACCTTACGAGCAGTACTTC. Translating gives CASSIGDPGLPYEQYF.

A single count supports this clonotype. V is TRBV4-1 and J is TRBJ2-3; 11 bases match TRBD2. Germline assignment: CDR1 MGHRA and CDR2 YSYEKL. V trimming: 0 bases; J trimming: 0 bases; junction bases outside the gene matches: 14. There are 21 residues in the CDR3. The CDR3 coding sequence is TGCGCCAGCAGCCAAGATGTAAGGGCTAGCGGGAGGCTCGGGAGCACAGATACGCAGTATTTT. It codes for CASSQDVRASGRLGSTDTQYF.

This clonotype occurred a few times. The chain carries TRBV20-1 and TRBJ1-5; D is unclear. Per the germline V gene, CDR1 is DFQATT and CDR2 is SNEGSKA (reference sequence). With 6 bases removed from V and 6 bases from J, the gap between germline ends came to 12 bases. The CDR3 has 12 residues. This chain's CDR3 is CSARTVGQPQHF. CDR3 sequence (DNA): TGCAGTGCCCGTACCGTAGGTCAGCCCCAGCATTTT.

J is TRBJ1-4 and V is TRBV4-2; D call uncertain. V was trimmed by 2 bases and J by 0 bases, leaving 4 bases between them. The CDR3 loop spans 14 amino acids. Germline V gene data show CDR1 as LGHNA and CDR2 as YNFKEQ. CDR3 nucleotides: TGTGCCAGCAGCCAATCCGCAACTAATGAAAAACTGTTTTTT. This encodes CASSQSATNEKLFF.

This clonotype was picked up a small number of times. The gene calls are TRBV20-1 and TRBJ2-3, with D hard to call. Deletions cut 3 bases from V and 0 bases from J, with 7 bases between. The germline V gene has CDR1 DFQATT and CDR2 SNEGSKA (reference sequence). The CDR3 spans 13 residues. As DNA, the CDR3 is TGCAGTGCTAGGGACCAGAGCACAGATACGCAGTATTTT. It yields the protein CSARDQSTDTQYF.

This clonotype has at least ten counts. This chain joins TRBV5-1 and TRBJ1-1; no reliable D call. Trimming stripped 0 bases from V and 3 bases from J, with 6 bases between. CDR1 SGHRS and CDR2 YFSETQ come from the germline V gene. The length of the CDR3 is 13 residues. The CDR3 is CASSLAGYTEAFF. DNA for the CDR3: TGCGCCAGCAGCTTGGCCGGGTACACTGAAGCTTTCTTT.

This clonotype was observed a handful of times. This sequence joins TRBV6-1 and TRBJ1-2; 7 bases map to TRBD1. The V and J ends lost 6 bases and 8 bases, in that order; junction bases with no gene match: 3. CDR1 is MNHNS, CDR2 SASEGT, per germline. This CDR3 comprises 11 residues. The CDR3 is CASSQGDGYTF. Written as DNA, the CDR3 is TGTGCCAGCAGCCAGGGGGACGGCTACACCTTC.

Only a few counts were recorded for this clonotype. The chain links TRBV9 to TRBJ1-1; D unresolved. There are 14 residues in the CDR3. Germline CDR1 SGDLS, CDR2 YYNGEE. Trimming shortened V by 0 bases and J by 7 bases, and 13 bases separated the two germline ends. In DNA, the CDR3 is TGTGCCAGCAGCGTAGTGCCCCGTCAAGATGAAGCTTTCTTT. Its protein product is CASSVVPRQDEAFF.

This sequence joins TRBV5-1 and TRBJ2-7; 9 nucleotides match TRBD1. Trimming cost V 4 bases and J 3 bases; bases outside gene matches: 14. CDR3 length: 17 amino acids. Germline CDR1 SGHRS, CDR2 YFSETQ. CDR3 protein: CASSPLGTGRIGYEQYF. CDR3 DNA sequence: TGCGCCAGCAGCCCATTAGGGACAGGGAGGATAGGCTACGAGCAGTACTTC.

This chain links TRBV28 with TRBJ2-7; 8 positions agree with TRBD1. Germline V lookup: CDR1 MDHEN, CDR2 SYDVKM. The CDR3 length is 16 residues. V shed 5 bases, J shed 5 bases, and the junction held 14 bases outside the gene matches. The CDR3 region is CASSAQGQGRFDEQYF. DNA for the CDR3: TGTGCCAGCAGTGCACAAGGACAGGGTCGCTTCGACGAGCAGTACTTC.

In this sample, this clonotype turned up a few times. J is TRBJ1-1 and V is TRBV9; D is unclear. The CDR3 is 14 residues long. Trimming took off 0 bases at V and 1 base at J, with 7 bases between the two ends. The germline gives CDR1 SGDLS, CDR2 YYNGEE. CDR3 amino acids: CASSVGNRNTEAFF. As DNA, the CDR3 is TGTGCCAGCAGCGTAGGTAACAGGAACACTGAAGCTTTCTTT.

A few counts support this clonotype. The chain joins TRBV18 to TRBJ1-1, with a possible D match to TRBD1 (6 bases). Trimming pared 5 bases from V and 2 bases from J, leaving 9 bases between. This CDR3 has 13 residues. The germline gives CDR1 KGHSH, CDR2 LQKENI. CDR3 nucleotides: TGTGCCAGCTCAATACAGGGTAACACTGAAGCTTTCTTT. Amino acid sequence: CASSIQGNTEAFF.

The chain combines TRBV5-4 with TRBJ1-5; D unresolved. Germline values: CDR1 SGHNT, CDR2 YYREEE (reference sequence). Trimming shortened V by 0 bases and J by 1 base, and 8 bases separated the two germline ends. This CDR3 spans 15 amino acids. The CDR3 loop reads CASSLGQDSNQPQHF. For the CDR3, the DNA is TGTGCCAGCAGCTTGGGGCAGGACAGCAATCAGCCCCAGCATTTT.

This clonotype was detected only a few times. The V and J genes are TRBV7-9 and TRBJ2-3; a possible D gene is TRBD1 (6 bases). Germline CDR1 is SEHNR and CDR2 is FQNEAQ (reference sequence). The CDR3 has 16 residues. Between the trimmed V and J ends, which lost 3 bases and 2 bases, there was a span of 15 bases. CDR3 in amino acids: CASSFRPGVVTDTQYF. The CDR3 DNA reads TGTGCCAGCAGCTTTCGGCCAGGGGTCGTCACAGATACGCAGTATTTT.